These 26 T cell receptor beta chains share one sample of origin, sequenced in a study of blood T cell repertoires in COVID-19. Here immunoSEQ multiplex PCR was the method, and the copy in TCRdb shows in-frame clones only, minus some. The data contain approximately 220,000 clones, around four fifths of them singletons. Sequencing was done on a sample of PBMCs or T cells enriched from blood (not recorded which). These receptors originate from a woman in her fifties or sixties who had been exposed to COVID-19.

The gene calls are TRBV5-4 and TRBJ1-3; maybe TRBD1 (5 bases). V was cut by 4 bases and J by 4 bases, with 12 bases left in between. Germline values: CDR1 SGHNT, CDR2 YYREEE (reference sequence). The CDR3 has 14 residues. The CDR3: CASSLQGIGNTIYF. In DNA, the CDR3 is TGTGCCAGCAGCCTTCAGGGAATAGGAAACACCATATATTTT.

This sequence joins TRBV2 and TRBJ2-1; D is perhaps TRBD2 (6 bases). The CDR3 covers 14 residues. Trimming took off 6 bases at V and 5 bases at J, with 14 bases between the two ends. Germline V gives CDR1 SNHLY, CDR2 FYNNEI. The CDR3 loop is CASRTGERNNEQFF. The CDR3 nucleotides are TGTGCCAGCAGGACGGGAGAGAGGAACAATGAGCAGTTCTTC.

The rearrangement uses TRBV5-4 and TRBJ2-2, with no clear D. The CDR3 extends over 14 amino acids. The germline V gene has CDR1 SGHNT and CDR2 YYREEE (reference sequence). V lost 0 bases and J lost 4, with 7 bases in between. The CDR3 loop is CASSLGLPTGELFF. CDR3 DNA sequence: TGTGCCAGCAGCTTGGGGCTGCCCACCGGGGAGCTGTTTTTT. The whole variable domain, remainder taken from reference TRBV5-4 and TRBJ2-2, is ETGVTQSPTHLIKTRGQQVTLRCSSQSGHNTVSWYQQALGQGPQFIFQYYREEENGRGNFPPRFSGLQFPNYSSELNVNALELDDSALYLCASSLGLPTGELFFGEGSRLTVL.

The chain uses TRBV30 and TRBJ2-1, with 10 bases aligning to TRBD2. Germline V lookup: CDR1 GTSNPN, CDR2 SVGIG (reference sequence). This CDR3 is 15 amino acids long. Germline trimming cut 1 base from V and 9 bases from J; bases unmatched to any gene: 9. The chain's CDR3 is CAWSGGSGGAGEQFF. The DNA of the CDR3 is TGTGCCTGGAGTGGTGGAAGCGGGGGGGCCGGTGAGCAGTTCTTC.

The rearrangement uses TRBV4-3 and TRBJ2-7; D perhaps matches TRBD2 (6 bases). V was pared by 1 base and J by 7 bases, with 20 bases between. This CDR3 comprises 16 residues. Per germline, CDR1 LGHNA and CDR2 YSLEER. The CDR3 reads CASSQGQGNRAGEQYF. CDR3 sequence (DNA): TGCGCCAGCAGCCAAGGGCAGGGCAATCGGGCGGGGGAGCAGTACTTC.

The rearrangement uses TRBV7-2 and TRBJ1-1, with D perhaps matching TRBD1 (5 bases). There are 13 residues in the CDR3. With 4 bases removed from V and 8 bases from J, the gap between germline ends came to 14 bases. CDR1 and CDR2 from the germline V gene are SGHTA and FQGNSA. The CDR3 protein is CASSWGGWGEAFF. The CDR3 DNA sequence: TGTGCCAGCAGCTGGGGAGGCTGGGGGGAAGCTTTCTTT.

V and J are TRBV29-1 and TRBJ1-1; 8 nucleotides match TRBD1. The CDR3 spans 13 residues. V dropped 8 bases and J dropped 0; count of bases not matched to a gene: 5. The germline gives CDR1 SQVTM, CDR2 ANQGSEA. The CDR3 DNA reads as TGCAGCTTAAGGGACAGGTTGAACACTGAAGCTTTCTTT. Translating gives CSLRDRLNTEAFF.

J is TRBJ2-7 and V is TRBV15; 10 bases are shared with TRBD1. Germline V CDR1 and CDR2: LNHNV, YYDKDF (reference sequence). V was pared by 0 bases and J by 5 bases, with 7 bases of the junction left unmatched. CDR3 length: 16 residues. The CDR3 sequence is CATSRDRAGTGDEQYF. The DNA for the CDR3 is TGTGCCACCAGCAGAGATCGAGCGGGGACAGGGGACGAGCAGTACTTC. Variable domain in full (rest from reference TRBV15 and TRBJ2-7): DAMVIQNPRYQVTQFGKPVTLSCSQTLNHNVMYWYQQKSSQAPKLLFHYYDKDFNNEADTPDNFQSRRPNTSFCFLDIRSPGLGDTAMYLCATSRDRAGTGDEQYFGPGTRLTVT.

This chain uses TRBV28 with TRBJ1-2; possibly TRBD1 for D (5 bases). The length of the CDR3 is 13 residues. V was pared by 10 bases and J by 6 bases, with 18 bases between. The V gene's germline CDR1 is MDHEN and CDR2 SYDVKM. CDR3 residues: CATKDTDFHGYTF. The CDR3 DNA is TGTGCCACCAAGGACACAGATTTCCATGGCTACACCTTC.

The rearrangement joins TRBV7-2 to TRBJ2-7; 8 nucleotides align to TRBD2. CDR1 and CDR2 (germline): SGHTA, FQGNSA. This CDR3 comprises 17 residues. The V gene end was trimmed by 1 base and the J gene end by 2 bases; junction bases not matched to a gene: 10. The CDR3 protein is CASSLVGGGGTAYEQYF. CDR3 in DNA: TGTGCCAGCAGCTTAGTCGGTGGCGGGGGGACTGCCTACGAGCAGTACTTC.

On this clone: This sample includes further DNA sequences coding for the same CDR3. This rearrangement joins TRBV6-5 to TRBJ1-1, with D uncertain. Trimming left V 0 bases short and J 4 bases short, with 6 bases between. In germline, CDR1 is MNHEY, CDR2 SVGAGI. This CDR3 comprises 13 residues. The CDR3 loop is CASSYSGSTEAFF. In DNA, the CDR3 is TGTGCCAGCAGTTACTCCGGGTCCACTGAAGCTTTCTTT.

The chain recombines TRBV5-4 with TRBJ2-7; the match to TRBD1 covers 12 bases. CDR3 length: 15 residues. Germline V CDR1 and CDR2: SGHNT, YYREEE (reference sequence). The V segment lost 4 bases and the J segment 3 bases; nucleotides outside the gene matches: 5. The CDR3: CASSLRDRGLYEQYF. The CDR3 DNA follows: TGTGCCAGCAGCCTTCGGGACAGGGGGCTCTACGAGCAGTACTTC.

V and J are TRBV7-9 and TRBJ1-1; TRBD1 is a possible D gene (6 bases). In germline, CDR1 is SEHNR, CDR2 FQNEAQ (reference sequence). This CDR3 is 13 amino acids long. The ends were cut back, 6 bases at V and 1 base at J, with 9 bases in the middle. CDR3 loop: CASSHRENTEAFF. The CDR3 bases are TGTGCCAGCAGTCACAGGGAGAACACTGAAGCTTTCTTT.

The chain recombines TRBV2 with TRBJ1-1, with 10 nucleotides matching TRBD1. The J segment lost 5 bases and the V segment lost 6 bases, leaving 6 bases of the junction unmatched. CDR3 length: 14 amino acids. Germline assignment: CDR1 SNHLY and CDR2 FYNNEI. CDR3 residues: CASSTGQGKTEAFF. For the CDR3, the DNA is TGTGCCAGCAGCACGGGACAGGGGAAGACTGAAGCTTTCTTT.

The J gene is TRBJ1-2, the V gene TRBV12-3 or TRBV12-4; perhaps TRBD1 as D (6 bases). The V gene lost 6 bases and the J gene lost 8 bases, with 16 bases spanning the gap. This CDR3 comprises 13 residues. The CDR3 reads CASSPGGARGYTF. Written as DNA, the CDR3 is TGTGCCAGCAGCCCGGGGGGGGCGCGGGGCTACACCTTC.

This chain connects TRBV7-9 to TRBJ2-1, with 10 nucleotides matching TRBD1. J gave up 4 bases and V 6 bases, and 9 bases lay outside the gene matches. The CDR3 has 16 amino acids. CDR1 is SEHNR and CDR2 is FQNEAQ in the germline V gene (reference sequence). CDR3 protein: CASRESGTGDYNEQFF. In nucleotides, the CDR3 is TGTGCCAGCAGAGAGTCCGGGACAGGGGATTACAATGAGCAGTTCTTC.

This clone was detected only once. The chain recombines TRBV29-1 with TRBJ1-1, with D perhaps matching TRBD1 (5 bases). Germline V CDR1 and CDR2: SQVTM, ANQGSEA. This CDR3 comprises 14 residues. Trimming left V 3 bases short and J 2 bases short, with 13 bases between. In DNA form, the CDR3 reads TGCAGCGTTGAGCCGGGACTCTCCAACACTGAAGCTTTCTTT. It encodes CSVEPGLSNTEAFF.

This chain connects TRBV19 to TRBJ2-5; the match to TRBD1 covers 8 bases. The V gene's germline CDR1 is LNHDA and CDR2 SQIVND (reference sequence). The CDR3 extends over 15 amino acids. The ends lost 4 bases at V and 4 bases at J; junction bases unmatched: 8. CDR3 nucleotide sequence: TGTGCCAGTAGTACCGGACAGGGTCCCCCAGAGACCCAGTACTTC. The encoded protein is CASSTGQGPPETQYF.

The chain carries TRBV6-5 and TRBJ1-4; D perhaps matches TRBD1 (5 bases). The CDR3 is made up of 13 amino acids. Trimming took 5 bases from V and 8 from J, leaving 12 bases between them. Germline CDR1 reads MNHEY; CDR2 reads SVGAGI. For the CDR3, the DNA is TGTGCCAGCAGTCCTGGGGGGAACGAAAAACTGTTTTTT. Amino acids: CASSPGGNEKLFF.

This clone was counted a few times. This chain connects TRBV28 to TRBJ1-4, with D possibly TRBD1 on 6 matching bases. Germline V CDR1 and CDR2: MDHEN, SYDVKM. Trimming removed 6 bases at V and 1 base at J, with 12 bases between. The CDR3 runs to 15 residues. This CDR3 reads CASSQQGVTNEKLFF. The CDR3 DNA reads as TGTGCCAGCAGCCAACAGGGCGTAACTAATGAAAAACTGTTTTTT. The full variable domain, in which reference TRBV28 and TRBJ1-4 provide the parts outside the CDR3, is DVKVTQSSRYLVKRTGEKVFLECVQDMDHENMFWYRQDPGLGLRLIYFSYDVKMKEKGDIPEGYSVSREKKERFSLILESASTNQTSMYLCASSQQGVTNEKLFFGSGTQLSVL.

CDR3 coding DNA: TGTGCCAGCAGTCGGACAGGGGGTACTTATGGCTACACCTTC. The encoded protein is CASSRTGGTYGYTF. This chain links TRBV2 with TRBJ1-2, with 10 nucleotides matching TRBD1. This CDR3 comprises 14 residues. J was trimmed by 5 bases and V by 5 bases; bases with no gene match: 5. CDR1 and CDR2 from the germline V gene are SNHLY and FYNNEI.

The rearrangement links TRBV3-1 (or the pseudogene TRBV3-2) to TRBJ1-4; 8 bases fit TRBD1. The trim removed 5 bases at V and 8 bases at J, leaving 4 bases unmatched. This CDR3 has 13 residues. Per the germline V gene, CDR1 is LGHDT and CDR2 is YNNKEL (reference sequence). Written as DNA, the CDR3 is TGTGCCAGCAGCAACAGGGGGAGGGAAAAACTGTTTTTT. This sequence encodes CASSNRGREKLFF.

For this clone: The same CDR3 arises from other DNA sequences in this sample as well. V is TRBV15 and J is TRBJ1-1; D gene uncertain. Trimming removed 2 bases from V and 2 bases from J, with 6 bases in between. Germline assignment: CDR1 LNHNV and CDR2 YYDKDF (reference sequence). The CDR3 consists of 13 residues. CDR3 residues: CATSRTGNTEAFF. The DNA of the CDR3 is TGTGCCACCAGCAGAACGGGAAACACTGAAGCTTTCTTT.

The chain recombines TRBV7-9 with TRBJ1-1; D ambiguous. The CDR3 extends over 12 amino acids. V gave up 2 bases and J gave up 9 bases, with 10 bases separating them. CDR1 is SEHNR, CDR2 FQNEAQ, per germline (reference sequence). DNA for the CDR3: TGTGCCAGCAGCTTAAAGGAGAGCAAAGCTTTCTTT. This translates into CASSLKESKAFF.

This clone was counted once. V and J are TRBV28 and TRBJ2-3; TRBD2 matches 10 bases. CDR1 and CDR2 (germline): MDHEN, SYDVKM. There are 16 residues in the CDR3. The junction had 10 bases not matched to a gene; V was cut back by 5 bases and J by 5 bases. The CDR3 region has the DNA TGTGCCAGCAGTCCCTCGAGAGCGGGGGGGGGAGATACGCAGTATTTT. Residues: CASSPSRAGGGDTQYF.

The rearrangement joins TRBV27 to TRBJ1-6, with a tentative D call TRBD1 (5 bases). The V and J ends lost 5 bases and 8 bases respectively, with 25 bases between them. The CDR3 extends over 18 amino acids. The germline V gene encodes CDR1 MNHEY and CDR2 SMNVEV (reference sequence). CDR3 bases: TGTGCCAGCAGTCCCCGGGCAGGGAGGCTTTTTGGTCATTCACCCCTCCACTTT. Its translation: CASSPRAGRLFGHSPLHF.